The 23 T cell receptor beta chains given below trace back to one sample, sequenced in a study of blood T cells in healthy people across ages. Next came a second PCR, run for roughly 6 to 11 cycles, which used a sample-barcoded 5' primer along with a J-beta primer mix. TCRdb used MiXCR to reprocess the 5' RACE reads, holding one entry per CDR3 protein. Of nearly 800,000 distinct CDR3 sequences listed, roughly 56% are singletons. Sample: blood. These receptors all come from a man aged 40-50 years in good health.

In this sample, this clonotype turned up a few times. The gene calls are TRBV27 and TRBJ2-7, with TRBD2 matching over 8 bases. Per germline, CDR1 MNHEY and CDR2 SMNVEV (reference sequence). The V gene end was trimmed by 5 bases and the J gene end by 2 bases; junction bases not matched to a gene: 8. The CDR3 totals 15 residues. As DNA, the CDR3 is TGTGCCAGCAGTCTTTTCGGGACTAGAGCCTACGAGCAGTACTTC. It translates to CASSLFGTRAYEQYF.

V gene TRBV16 combines with J gene TRBJ2-3; D is tentatively TRBD1 or TRBD2 (7 bases each). V lost 5 bases, J lost 12 bases, and 15 bases lay in between. Germline V gene lookup returns CDR1 KGHSY and CDR2 FQNENV. This CDR3 comprises 12 residues. CDR3 in amino acids: CASSWEGQQQYF. The CDR3 nucleotides are TGTGCCAGCAGCTGGGAGGGACAGCAACAGTATTTT.

The chain combines TRBV12-3 or TRBV12-4 with TRBJ2-5, with D possibly called TRBD1 or TRBD2 (5 bases each). Trimming removed 4 bases from V and 5 bases from J, with 29 bases in between. The CDR3 is 19 amino acids. The DNA for the CDR3 is TGTGCCAGCAGTTACGGGACCCCTGGAACTACAGAACGTGCGGAGACCCAGTACTTC. Its translation: CASSYGTPGTTERAETQYF.

The rearrangement links TRBV7-2 to TRBJ2-7, with 11 bases identical to TRBD2. The J call may be in error: the DNA end matches TRBJ2-5 better. Germline-derived CDR1 and CDR2 are SGHTA and FQGNSA. The CDR3 is 14 amino acids. CDR3 amino acids: CASSLGTSGETQYF. In nucleotides, the CDR3 is TGTGCCAGCAGCTTAGGGACTAGCGGGGAGACCCAGTACTTC.

The rearrangement links TRBV4-3 to TRBJ1-2; the match to TRBD1 covers 7 bases. CDR3 length: 18 amino acids. Germline CDR1 is LGHNA and CDR2 is YSLEER. Losses at the gene ends were 2 bases for V and 3 bases for J; bases not matched to a gene: 15. CDR3 protein: CASSQQPQGSGSYYGYTF. The CDR3 DNA is TGCGCCAGCAGCCAACAGCCACAGGGGTCTGGGTCCTACTATGGCTACACCTTC.

The rearrangement joins TRBV6-1 to TRBJ1-2; D gene ambiguous. Trimming pared 10 bases from V and 0 bases from J, leaving 15 bases between. CDR1 and CDR2 from the germline V gene are MNHNS and SASEGT. CDR3 size: 14 residues. In DNA form, the CDR3 reads TGTGCCATTCAACGGCAGGTTTCTAACTATGGCTACACCTTC. This translates into CAIQRQVSNYGYTF.

The chain couples TRBV11-1 to TRBJ2-7; 9 nucleotides match TRBD2. Germline CDR1 and CDR2: SGHAT and FQDESV (reference sequence). J gave up 0 bases and V 1 base, and 1 base lay outside the gene matches. The CDR3 loop spans 15 amino acids. As DNA, the CDR3 is TGTGCCAGCAGCTTAGAGCGGGGGGTCTCCTACGAGCAGTACTTC. It yields the protein CASSLERGVSYEQYF.

This clonotype was seen a few times. The genes are TRBV2 and TRBJ1-6; 7 bases align to TRBD1. The CDR3 has 14 residues. With V trimmed by 6 bases and J by 7 bases, 6 bases remained unmatched. Germline CDR1 and CDR2: SNHLY and FYNNEI. CDR3 coding DNA: TGTGCCAGCAGAACCGGGACAGACAATTCACCCCTCCACTTT. Translated: CASRTGTDNSPLHF.

The V and J genes are TRBV6-1 and TRBJ2-4; 8 bases are shared with TRBD1. The J call may be mistaken, given a closer DNA end match to TRBJ2-7. This CDR3 has 14 residues. CDR1 is MNHNS and CDR2 is SASEGT in the germline V gene. This CDR3 reads CASSNTGGLNEQYF. Here the CDR3 DNA reads TGTGCCAGCAGCAACACAGGGGGTCTCAACGAGCAGTACTTC.

The genes are TRBV7-3 and TRBJ1-4; 7 positions match TRBD1. Germline-derived CDR1 and CDR2 are SGHTA and FQGTGA. V lost 4 bases, J lost 1 base, and 3 bases stayed unmatched. The CDR3 runs to 15 residues. The CDR3 bases are TGTGCCAGCAGCTACTCAGGGGGAACTAATGAAAAACTGTTTTTT. This gives the protein CASSYSGGTNEKLFF. The full variable domain, its missing parts supplied by reference TRBV7-3 and TRBJ1-4, is GAGVSQTPSNKVTEKGKYVELRCDPISGHTALYWYRQSLGQGPEFLIYFQGTGAADDSGLPNDRFFAVRPEGSVSTLKIQRTERGDSAVYLCASSYSGGTNEKLFFGSGTQLSVL.

The V call is TRBV12-3 or TRBV12-4, the J call TRBJ1-1; D is unresolved. CDR3 length: 12 amino acids. Trimming stripped 3 bases from V and 6 bases from J, with 8 bases between. CDR3 DNA: TGTGCCAGCAGTTTGCCGGGCGCTGAAGCTTTCTTT. Translating it yields CASSLPGAEAFF.

The chain carries TRBV28 and TRBJ1-1; D is undetermined. Trimming left V 6 bases short and J 3 bases short, with 17 bases between. This CDR3 spans 15 amino acids. Germline V lookup: CDR1 MDHEN, CDR2 SYDVKM. CDR3 sequence: CASSLPGRPDTEAFF. CDR3 bases: TGTGCCAGCAGCCTCCCCGGGAGACCAGACACTGAAGCTTTCTTT.

The CDR3 nucleotides are TGTGCCACCAGCAGAGATAGGACAGGGACCTTCTATGGCTACACCTTC. Translation gives CATSRDRTGTFYGYTF. This sequence joins TRBV15 and TRBJ1-2, with 8 bases that match TRBD1. Losses at the gene ends were 0 bases for V and 4 bases for J; bases not matched to a gene: 7. Germline CDR1 is LNHNV and CDR2 is YYDKDF (reference sequence). This CDR3 is 16 amino acids long. The whole variable domain, remainder taken from reference TRBV15 and TRBJ1-2, is DAMVIQNPRYQVTQFGKPVTLSCSQTLNHNVMYWYQQKSSQAPKLLFHYYDKDFNNEADTPDNFQSRRPNTSFCFLDIRSPGLGDTAMYLCATSRDRTGTFYGYTFGSGTRLTVV.

Concerning this clonotype itself: Mismatch with germline at one junction end may stem from a read error. The V call is TRBV7-2, the J call TRBJ2-1, with TRBD2 matching 13 bases. There are 19 residues in the CDR3. Germline V gene lookup returns CDR1 SGHTA and CDR2 FQGNSA. The CDR3 DNA sequence: TGTGCCAGCAGCCCCGGGACTAGCGGGACTTTGAGCTCCTACAATGAGCAGTTATTC. Its translation is CASSPGTSGTLSSYNEQLF.

The chain carries TRBV20-1 and TRBJ2-3; 8 positions match TRBD2. V dropped 1 base and J dropped 2; count of bases not matched to a gene: 5. CDR1 and CDR2 (germline): DFQATT, SNEGSKA (reference sequence). The CDR3 length is 15 residues. The CDR3 reads CSARGPAGATDTQYF. The CDR3 region has the DNA TGCAGTGCTAGAGGGCCAGCGGGAGCCACAGATACGCAGTATTTT.

In this sample, this clonotype turned up many times. Germline is not matched at one junction end, which may reflect a read error. The chain joins TRBV7-2 to TRBJ2-1, with 7 bases fitting TRBD2. Germline CDR1 reads SGHTA; CDR2 reads FQGNSA. There are 16 residues in the CDR3. Written as DNA, the CDR3 is TGTGCCAGCAGGGAAAGTACGGGGGGAGATTACAGTGAGCAGTTCTTC. Its protein product is CASRESTGGDYSEQFF.

This chain uses TRBV4-1 with TRBJ1-5; D gene unclear. CDR3 size: 17 residues. Looked up from germline, CDR1 is MGHRA and CDR2 is YSYEKL. V was cut by 3 bases and J by 4 bases, with 19 bases left in between. In DNA form, the CDR3 reads TGCGCCAGCAGCCATCCCCAGACTAGGCGGCTAAATCAGCCCCAGCATTTT. The encoded protein is CASSHPQTRRLNQPQHF.

The rearrangement uses TRBV18 and TRBJ2-1; 8 positions match TRBD2. V shed 3 bases, J shed 9 bases, and the junction held 4 bases outside the gene matches. Germline V gives CDR1 KGHSH, CDR2 LQKENI. This CDR3 contains 13 residues. The CDR3 DNA sequence: TGTGCCAGCTCACCCAGCGGGGGAGGTGAGCAGTTCTTC. This encodes CASSPSGGGEQFF.

About this clonotype: Here the CDR3 omits its conserved ending phenylalanine or tryptophan, so a read error is the likely source. V is TRBV7-2 and J is TRBJ1-3, with D unclear. Germline lookup yields CDR1 SGHTA and CDR2 FQGNSA. Trimming pared 2 bases from V and 4 bases from J, leaving 9 bases between. This CDR3 contains 14 residues. This CDR3 reads CASSLRSGGNTIYL. The CDR3 region has the DNA TGTGCCAGCAGCTTAAGGTCGGGCGGAAACACCATATATCTT.

The rearrangement links TRBV9 to TRBJ1-2; no reliable D call. Per germline, CDR1 SGDLS and CDR2 YYNGEE. Trimming shortened V by 6 bases and J by 0 bases, and 9 bases separated the two germline ends. The CDR3 is made up of 13 amino acids. CDR3 in amino acids: CASNDGSNYGYTF. CDR3 sequence (DNA): TGTGCCAGCAACGACGGCTCTAACTATGGCTACACCTTC. Variable domain in full (rest from reference TRBV9 and TRBJ1-2): DSGVTQTPKHLITATGQRVTLRCSPRSGDLSVYWYQQSLDQGLQFLIQYYNGEERAKGNILERFSAQQFPDLHSELNLSSLELGDSALYFCASNDGSNYGYTFGSGTRLTVV.

The CDR3 reads CASSELWGTQYF. CDR3 coding DNA: TGTGCCAGCAGTGAATTATGGGGAACGCAGTATTTT. The chain is built from TRBV2 and TRBJ2-3; D remains ambiguous. The CDR3 loop spans 12 amino acids. Germline V CDR1 and CDR2: SNHLY, FYNNEI. V lost 2 bases to trimming and J lost 9 bases, with 9 bases between them.

The V and J genes are TRBV20-1 and TRBJ2-1, with 7 bases matching TRBD2. The ends lost 5 bases at V and 1 base at J; junction bases unmatched: 11. Germline V CDR1 and CDR2: DFQATT, SNEGSKA (reference sequence). This CDR3 region has 16 residues. This CDR3 is CSAFPKAGPSYNEQFF. In DNA, the CDR3 is TGCAGTGCTTTTCCTAAAGCGGGACCTTCCTACAATGAGCAGTTCTTC.

The chain has TRBV28 and TRBJ2-1, with TRBD2 matching 7 bases. From germline, CDR1 is MDHEN and CDR2 SYDVKM. V lost 2 bases, J lost 10 bases, and 11 bases stayed unmatched. CDR3 length: 15 residues. The CDR3 protein is CASSLGGRAVREQFF. DNA of the CDR3: TGTGCCAGCAGTTTAGGAGGGAGGGCCGTTCGGGAGCAGTTCTTC.